What follows are 15 T cell receptor beta chains derived from one specimen sequenced in a study of human CD8 memory T cell subsets. Researchers made TCR beta libraries via UMI-labeled 5' RACE. TCRdb re-analyzed the 5' RACE reads; it lists each CDR3 protein once, without DNA. This sample's table reports about 6,200 distinct CDR3 sequences. Sequencing was performed on CD8+ effector memory T cells (TEM) sorted from PBMCs. Subset in this sample: effector memory CD8 T cells, CCR7- CD45RO+ CD95+. Receptors originate from a human donor in good health.

By frequency, this clonotype registers medium-sized. The chain carries TRBV7-2 and TRBJ1-2. Looked up from germline, CDR1 is SGHTA and CDR2 is FQGNSA. The CDR3 consists of 17 residues. The CDR3 loop is CASSGHRALGTPYGYTF.

The genes are TRBV11-2 and TRBJ2-4; the TCRdb D gene call, TRBD1, has no DNA to confirm it. Germline V gene data show CDR1 as SGHAT and CDR2 as FQNNGV. The CDR3 spans 15 residues. The CDR3 region is CASSPTGLAKNIQYF.

This clonotype is labeled medium-sized based on frequency. The chain combines TRBV7-2 with TRBJ1-2. The CDR3 is 13 amino acids. The germline V gene encodes CDR1 SGHTA and CDR2 FQGNSA. CDR3 residues: CASSLGKVYGYTF.

V usage is TRBV5-1 and J usage is TRBJ1-1; TCRdb outputs TRBD1, but without DNA this stays unchecked. CDR3 size: 15 residues. Germline V gene lookup returns CDR1 SGHRS and CDR2 YFSETQ. The CDR3 spells CASSGGFGMNTEAFF.

The chain uses TRBV7-6 and TRBJ1-3; the D call from TCRdb, TRBD1, cannot be confirmed without DNA. The length of the CDR3 is 14 residues. Germline V lookup: CDR1 SGHVS, CDR2 FNYEAQ. CDR3 sequence: CASTRQGGGNTIYF.

This chain uses TRBV20-1 with TRBJ2-1; the D call of TRBD2 rests on TCRdb alone, since no DNA is present to check it. The CDR3 loop spans 16 amino acids. In germline, CDR1 is DFQATT, CDR2 SNEGSKA (reference sequence). CDR3 sequence reads: CSARDLRAYSYNEQFF.

The J gene is TRBJ2-7, the V gene TRBV20-1; TCRdb's D call, TRBD1, is unchecked because there is no DNA. Germline CDR1 DFQATT, CDR2 SNEGSKA (reference sequence). The CDR3 runs 15 residues. This chain's CDR3 is CSARDWTAIPYEQYF.

The gene calls are TRBV20-1 and TRBJ1-1; TCRdb proposes TRBD1, but this gene call is untestable without DNA. The germline V gene has CDR1 DFQATT and CDR2 SNEGSKA (reference sequence). The CDR3 is made up of 14 amino acids. The CDR3: CSARGPGTGTEAFF.

The gene calls are TRBV4-1 and TRBJ2-7; TCRdb picks TRBD1, but there is no DNA to check that call. Germline V gene data show CDR1 as MGHRA and CDR2 as YSYEKL. The CDR3 runs to 14 residues. The chain's CDR3 is CASSQENRANEQYF.

J is TRBJ2-5 and V is TRBV7-9. Germline V CDR1 and CDR2: SEHNR, FQNEAQ (reference sequence). The CDR3 runs 14 residues. The CDR3 here is CASSSARLTETQYF. Full variable domain (outside the CDR3, taken from reference TRBV7-9 and TRBJ2-5): DTGVSQNPRHKITKRGQNVTFRCDPISEHNRLYWYRQTLGQGPEFLTYFQNEAQLEKSRLLSDRFSAERPKGSFSTLEIQRTEQGDSAMYLCASSSARLTETQYFGPGTRLLVL.

This clonotype ranks as medium-sized in terms of frequency. V gene TRBV6-2 or TRBV6-3 combines with J gene TRBJ1-1; TCRdb's D gene call, TRBD1, goes unchecked for lack of DNA. This CDR3 is 15 amino acids long. Germline lookup yields CDR1 MNHEY and CDR2 SVGEGT. This CDR3 reads CASSRLRTGGTEAFF.

The V call is TRBV25-1, the J call TRBJ1-2; the TCRdb call, TRBD1, lacks DNA for checking. CDR3 size: 13 residues. Germline lookup yields CDR1 MGHDK and CDR2 SYGVNS. CDR3 amino acids: CASRGGRIYGYTF.

V usage is TRBV12-3 or TRBV12-4 and J usage is TRBJ1-2. There are 12 residues in the CDR3. CDR3 region: CASSFWNYGYTF.

The genes are TRBV20-1 and TRBJ2-7; the D gene TCRdb calls, TRBD1, cannot be checked with no DNA. The CDR3 has 11 residues. Germline CDR1 and CDR2: DFQATT and SNEGSKA (reference sequence). Here the CDR3 reads CSAPRESEQYF.

The rearrangement links TRBV12-3 or TRBV12-4 to TRBJ1-5; TCRdb outputs TRBD1, but without DNA this stays unchecked. This CDR3 spans 14 amino acids. CDR3 sequence: CASSFRTGGAPQHF.